The 15 T cell receptor beta chains in this list originate from one sample, sequenced in a study of OX40 agonist ivuxolimab in advanced cancers. The data were produced by immunoSEQ multiplex PCR, yet TCRdb's version contains in-frame clones alone and is incomplete. This table has roughly 53,000 clones, more than 70% appearing once. Here the sequenced sample was CD4+ or CD8+ T cells sorted from blood, taken in a trial of the OX40 agonist ivuxolimab. Source of these receptors: an adult with an advanced solid tumor such as melanoma, head and neck, liver or kidney cancer.

This chain links TRBV19 with TRBJ2-7; 12 bases are shared with TRBD2. CDR1 is LNHDA and CDR2 is SQIVND in the germline V gene (reference sequence). V lost 5 bases and J lost 3; bases outside the gene matches: 5. This CDR3 contains 15 residues. CDR3 DNA: TGTGCCAGTAGTTCGGGACTAGCGGGCCGCTACGAGCAGTACTTC. Amino acid sequence: CASSSGLAGRYEQYF.

This sequence joins TRBV18 and TRBJ1-2; D is perhaps TRBD1 (6 bases). Germline lookup yields CDR1 KGHSH and CDR2 LQKENI. The CDR3 sequence is 16 residues long. Trimming removed 0 bases from V and 1 base from J, with 12 bases in between. This CDR3 is CASSPPRDILNYGYTF. The CDR3 region has the DNA TGTGCCAGCTCACCACCGAGGGACATCCTTAACTATGGCTACACCTTC.

The chain links TRBV19 to TRBJ2-6, with TRBD1 identical over 7 bases. Unmatched junction bases numbered 6, after V lost 7 bases and J lost 0 bases. There are 16 residues in the CDR3. Germline loops: CDR1 LNHDA, CDR2 SQIVND (reference sequence). The CDR3 is CASTRDRGSGANVLTF. Written as DNA, the CDR3 is TGTGCCAGTACTAGGGACAGAGGCTCTGGGGCCAACGTCCTGACTTTC.

The chain has TRBV19 and TRBJ1-5, with TRBD1 identical over 8 bases. CDR3 length equals 17 residues. Per the germline V gene, CDR1 is LNHDA and CDR2 is SQIVND (reference sequence). J gave up 0 bases and V 4 bases, and 8 bases lay outside the gene matches. The chain's CDR3 is CASSRGRGPNSNQPQHF. In DNA form, the CDR3 reads TGTGCCAGTAGTAGGGGCAGGGGGCCGAATAGCAATCAGCCCCAGCATTTT.

The chain joins TRBV6-6 to TRBJ2-1, with D unresolved. V was pared by 3 bases and J by 4 bases, with 4 bases between. The CDR3 totals 12 residues. Germline V gene lookup returns CDR1 MNHNY and CDR2 SVGAGI (reference sequence). The CDR3 spells CASSYGYNEQFF. CDR3 in DNA: TGTGCCAGCAGTTATGGGTACAATGAGCAGTTCTTC.

A few counts support this clone. The rearrangement uses TRBV13 and TRBJ1-5; possible D gene TRBD1, 5 bases. This CDR3 contains 14 residues. Germline V CDR1 and CDR2: PRHDT, FYEKMQ (reference sequence). V dropped 4 bases and J dropped 7 bases, with 14 bases sitting between them. The CDR3 spells CASSSGTWGQPQHF. Written as DNA, the CDR3 is TGTGCCAGCAGCTCAGGGACCTGGGGCCAGCCCCAGCATTTT. The full variable domain, its missing parts supplied by reference TRBV13 and TRBJ1-5, is AAGVIQSPRHLIKEKRETATLKCYPIPRHDTVYWYQQGPGQDPQFLISFYEKMQSDKGSIPDRFSAQQFSDYHSELNMSSLELGDSALYFCASSSGTWGQPQHFGDGTRLSIL.

The chain recombines TRBV7-2 with TRBJ2-2; D possibly corresponds to TRBD2 (6 bases). Germline values: CDR1 SGHTA, CDR2 FQGNSA. The CDR3 totals 14 residues. V was clipped by 10 bases and J by 1 base, with 13 bases between them. CDR3 in amino acids: CATERRGNTGELFF. Written as DNA, the CDR3 is TGTGCCACTGAACGGCGGGGGAACACCGGGGAGCTGTTTTTT.

This clone showed up just once. The chain has TRBV18 and TRBJ1-5; TRBD1 matches at 9 bases. The CDR3 is 16 residues long. Germline V gives CDR1 KGHSH, CDR2 LQKENI. V shed 3 bases and J 3 bases; nucleotides not matched to a gene: 6. CDR3 in DNA: TGTGCCAGCTCACCGAGGACAGGGGACCTCAATCAGCCCCAGCATTTT. Translating it yields CASSPRTGDLNQPQHF.

This clone occurred once. The V call is TRBV5-5, the J call TRBJ1-2; D not certain. Per the germline V gene, CDR1 is SGHKS and CDR2 is YYEKEE (reference sequence). CDR3 length equals 15 residues. The ends were cut back, 2 bases at V and 0 bases at J, with 11 bases in the middle. CDR3: CASSLGSLSNYGYTF. As DNA, the CDR3 is TGTGCCAGCAGCTTAGGTTCTTTATCTAACTATGGCTACACCTTC.

J is TRBJ2-7 and V is TRBV7-7; TRBD2 might be the D (7 bases). V dropped 7 bases and J dropped 1 base, with 29 bases sitting between them. In germline, CDR1 is SSHAT, CDR2 FNYEAQ (reference sequence). The CDR3 has 19 amino acids. The CDR3 sequence is CASNNSRDPVGGASYEQYF. The CDR3 bases are TGTGCCAGCAACAATTCCCGGGATCCGGTGGGGGGGGCGTCCTACGAGCAGTACTTC.

V usage is TRBV2 and J usage is TRBJ2-3; TRBD2 agrees at 9 bases. J gave up 5 bases and V 3 bases, and 3 bases lay outside the gene matches. Germline CDR1 and CDR2: SNHLY and FYNNEI. The CDR3 is 14 residues long. The CDR3 DNA sequence: TGTGCCAGCAGTGAGCTAGCGGGACAAGATACGCAGTATTTT. Encoded protein: CASSELAGQDTQYF.

The rearrangement joins TRBV14 to TRBJ2-3; tentative D call: TRBD1 (5 bases). CDR1 and CDR2 (germline): SGHDN, FVKESK. The ends were cut back, 0 bases at V and 2 bases at J, with 12 bases in the middle. CDR3 size: 16 residues. This chain's CDR3 is CASSQDRGEVTDTQYF. CDR3 DNA sequence: TGTGCCAGCAGCCAAGATAGGGGTGAGGTCACAGATACGCAGTATTTT.

V and J are TRBV29-1 and TRBJ1-1; the D gene is possibly TRBD1 (6 bases). The V end was cut by 3 bases, the J end by 5 bases, with 10 bases between. The CDR3 is made up of 12 amino acids. The germline V gene has CDR1 SQVTM and CDR2 ANQGSEA. CDR3 protein: CSVERGLTEAFF. The CDR3 DNA reads TGCAGCGTTGAGAGGGGGTTGACTGAAGCTTTCTTT.

This chain joins TRBV9 and TRBJ2-3; D tentatively reads TRBD1 or TRBD2 (5 bases each). Germline CDR1 reads SGDLS; CDR2 reads YYNGEE. CDR3 length: 19 amino acids. V gave up 2 bases and J gave up 2 bases, with 24 bases separating them. The CDR3 is CASSVDGTVLLPPTDTQYF. The CDR3 bases are TGTGCCAGCAGCGTGGACGGGACCGTTCTCCTCCCTCCCACAGATACGCAGTATTTT.

As DNA, the CDR3 is TGTGCCAGTAGCCCCCCTCCTGGTGGCTTATCACCCCTCCACTTT. This encodes CASSPPPGGLSPLHF. The V and J genes are TRBV19 and TRBJ1-6; no firm D call. There are 15 residues in the CDR3. CDR1 is LNHDA and CDR2 is SQIVND in the germline V gene (reference sequence). V lost 6 bases and J 10 bases, leaving 19 bases between the germline ends.